Listed below are T cell receptor beta chains from one sample, sequenced in a study of blood T cell repertoires in COVID-19. Some clones are missing from TCRdb's copy, which holds only in-frame ones; the method was immunoSEQ multiplex PCR. The sample carries some 70,000 clones, about 85% recorded once. Material: peripheral blood. These receptors were collected from a man aged 50 to 60 with COVID-19, enrolled during active disease. The CDR3 runs from the conserved cysteine through the conserved F or W. The order of the fields is clone size, V gene, D gene, J gene, CDR3 protein, CDR3 DNA. A D gene is named only where the DNA matches it firmly. Size values are once, few and many counts, or a class for expanded clones, and some rows have none.

clone_size: .; v_call: TRBV12-2; d_call: .; j_call: TRBJ2-7; cdr3_aa: CASRPPLAGRRSYEQYF; cdr3_nt: TGTGCAAGTCGCCCTCCATTAGCGGGTCGACGCTCCTACGAGCAGTACTTC
clone_size: .; v_call: TRBV5-1; d_call: TRBD1; j_call: TRBJ1-2; cdr3_aa: CASSLDHDRVEGYTF; cdr3_nt: TGCGCCAGCAGCTTGGATCATGACAGGGTGGAGGGCTACACCTTC
clone_size: .; v_call: TRBV5-5; d_call: .; j_call: TRBJ2-2; cdr3_aa: CASSLNRADTGELFF; cdr3_nt: TGTGCCAGCAGCTTGAACAGGGCGGACACCGGGGAGCTGTTTTTT
clone_size: .; v_call: TRBV3-1/TRBV3-2; d_call: .; j_call: TRBJ2-1; cdr3_aa: CASSQRESYHNEQFF; cdr3_nt: TGTGCCAGCAGCCAACGGGAGTCCTACCACAATGAGCAGTTCTTC
clone_size: .; v_call: TRBV30; d_call: TRBD1; j_call: TRBJ2-3; cdr3_aa: CACGTATDTQYF; cdr3_nt: TGTGCCTGCGGGACAGCCACAGATACGCAGTATTTT
clone_size: .; v_call: TRBV11-2; d_call: TRBD1; j_call: TRBJ2-3; cdr3_aa: CASSSRTGPSTDTQYF; cdr3_nt: TGTGCCAGCAGCTCTAGGACAGGTCCTAGCACAGATACGCAGTATTTT
clone_size: few; v_call: TRBV5-1; d_call: TRBD2; j_call: TRBJ2-2; cdr3_aa: CASTLAGGLPGELFF; cdr3_nt: TGCGCCAGCACTCTAGCGGGAGGACTTCCCGGGGAGCTGTTTTTT
clone_size: .; v_call: TRBV7-2; d_call: TRBD1; j_call: TRBJ1-4; cdr3_aa: CASSLYRGVYEKLFF; cdr3_nt: TGTGCCAGCAGCTTATACAGGGGCGTCTATGAAAAACTGTTTTTT
clone_size: .; v_call: TRBV29-1; d_call: .; j_call: TRBJ1-2; cdr3_aa: CSTVLGNGYTF; cdr3_nt: TGCAGTACAGTGTTGGGTAATGGCTACACCTTC
clone_size: few; v_call: TRBV5-5; d_call: TRBD1; j_call: TRBJ2-7; cdr3_aa: CASSLGGTGNPYEQYF; cdr3_nt: TGTGCCAGCAGCTTAGGAGGGACAGGGAACCCCTACGAGCAGTACTTC
clone_size: .; v_call: TRBV5-1; d_call: TRBD2; j_call: TRBJ2-3; cdr3_aa: CASSPGTSGTDTQYF; cdr3_nt: TGCGCCAGCAGCCCCGGGACTAGCGGCACAGATACGCAGTATTTT
clone_size: many; v_call: TRBV5-1; d_call: .; j_call: TRBJ2-3; cdr3_aa: CASGQGLATDTQYF; cdr3_nt: TGCGCCAGCGGCCAGGGGTTAGCGACAGATACGCAGTATTTT
clone_size: few; v_call: TRBV3-1/TRBV3-2; d_call: TRBD1; j_call: TRBJ1-3; cdr3_aa: CASSPGQGAYSGNTIYF; cdr3_nt: TGTGCCAGCAGCCCTGGACAGGGGGCCTACTCTGGAAACACCATATATTTT
clone_size: .; v_call: TRBV5-4; d_call: .; j_call: TRBJ2-6; cdr3_aa: CASSYGLQSSGANVLTF; cdr3_nt: TGTGCCAGCAGCTATGGACTCCAGAGCTCTGGGGCCAACGTCCTGACTTTC
clone_size: once; v_call: TRBV6-6; d_call: TRBD1; j_call: TRBJ1-2; cdr3_aa: CASSSGTGGLNYGYTF; cdr3_nt: TGTGCCAGCAGTTCCGGGACAGGGGGCCTTAACTATGGCTACACCTTC
clone_size: .; v_call: TRBV19; d_call: TRBD1; j_call: TRBJ1-6; cdr3_aa: CASSIQGQGSPLHF; cdr3_nt: TGTGCCAGTAGTATACAGGGACAGGGATCACCCCTCCACTTT
clone_size: .; v_call: TRBV30; d_call: .; j_call: TRBJ2-3; cdr3_aa: CAWSVPSSGGGPTDTQYF; cdr3_nt: TGTGCCTGGAGTGTACCGTCTAGCGGAGGGGGGCCCACAGATACGCAGTATTTT